Following are 21 T cell receptor beta chains from one sample sequenced in a study of CD8+ T cells in alopecia areata. cDNA serving as the sequencing template came from extracted, reverse transcribed RNA. Produced via immunoSEQ multiplex PCR; TCRdb's table is partial and in-frame only. The table has about 200,000 clones, around two fifths seen once. Treatment specified: oral pan-JAK inhibitor, 5-10 mg twice daily. The sequencing here drew on CD4+ T cells sorted from blood, taken between weeks 30 and 35, from a patient treated with tofacitinib. The receptor set was obtained from a human donor with alopecia areata.

The V gene is TRBV9, the J gene TRBJ1-4; 10 bases agree with TRBD1. The CDR3 is 16 amino acids. Germline assignment: CDR1 SGDLS and CDR2 YYNGEE. V shed 4 bases, J shed 7 bases, and the junction held 10 bases outside the gene matches. CDR3 nucleotides: TGTGCCAGCAGCCCGAGGGCGGGACAGGGGATTGAAAAACTGTTTTTT. Amino acids: CASSPRAGQGIEKLFF.

V is TRBV5-6 and J is TRBJ1-4, with a tentative D call TRBD1 (5 bases). The V gene lost 4 bases and the J gene lost 6 bases, with 13 bases spanning the gap. Germline V gives CDR1 SGHDT, CDR2 YYEEEE. CDR3 length: 14 amino acids. CDR3 nucleotide sequence: TGTGCCAGCAGCCCGGCAGGGAGGGATGAAAAACTGTTTTTT. Translation gives CASSPAGRDEKLFF.

The chain couples TRBV4-1 to TRBJ2-6; D possibly matches TRBD1 or TRBD2 (6 bases each). The CDR3 has 18 amino acids. V dropped 1 base and J dropped 0 bases, with 13 bases sitting between them. Germline V CDR1 and CDR2: MGHRA, YSYEKL. CDR3 sequence (DNA): TGCGCCAGCAGCCAAGTAAAAGGGGGGAACTCTGGGGCCAACGTCCTGACTTTC. It codes for CASSQVKGGNSGANVLTF.

The V call is TRBV5-4, the J call TRBJ2-3; 7 positions match TRBD2. Trimming cost V 3 bases and J 0 bases; bases outside gene matches: 7. The CDR3 is 16 amino acids. Germline V gene data show CDR1 as SGHNT and CDR2 as YYREEE (reference sequence). CDR3 loop: CASSSLGRGSTDTQYF. The CDR3 coding sequence is TGTGCCAGCAGCTCATTGGGGCGGGGGAGCACAGATACGCAGTATTTT.

The V call is TRBV6-5, the J call TRBJ1-5, with TRBD1 matching 7 bases. Trimming cost V 0 bases and J 6 bases; bases outside gene matches: 5. The CDR3 covers 15 residues. Germline V gene sequence: CDR1 MNHEY, CDR2 SVGAGI. The CDR3 DNA reads as TGTGCCAGCAGTTACTCGTCAGGGGGAGGTCAGCCCCAGCATTTT. Amino acids: CASSYSSGGGQPQHF.

This clone has only a few counts. In DNA, the CDR3 is TGTGCCAGCAGCTCAAGCGGTGGGGAGCAGTACTTC. This sequence encodes CASSSSGGEQYF. The chain employs TRBV6-5 and TRBJ2-7, with D possibly being TRBD2 (5 bases). Germline CDR1 and CDR2: MNHEY and SVGAGI. The CDR3 loop spans 12 amino acids. Trimming took off 6 bases at V and 7 bases at J, with 13 bases between the two ends.

This clone came up a few times. Other nucleotide sequences in the sample specify the same CDR3. As DNA, the CDR3 is TGCGCCAGCAGCCTAGGGGGGACCGCCGACTACGAGCAGTACTTC. Protein product: CASSLGGTADYEQYF. The V and J genes are TRBV5-1 and TRBJ2-7; D is possibly TRBD1 or TRBD2 (6 bases each). V was shortened by 4 bases and J by 3 bases, with 17 bases between the two germline ends. CDR3 length: 15 residues. Germline V gives CDR1 SGHRS, CDR2 YFSETQ.

The CDR3 coding sequence is TGCGCCAGCAGCCAAGTTGGTGGACTAGCGGGAGAAATGGGGACAGATACGCAGTATTTT. This codes for CASSQVGGLAGEMGTDTQYF. V is TRBV4-1 and J is TRBJ2-3; 13 bases agree with TRBD2. Trimming at V came to 1 base and at J to 3 bases, leaving 13 bases not matched to a gene. CDR3 size: 20 residues. Germline CDR1 is MGHRA and CDR2 is YSYEKL.

The gene calls are TRBV27 and TRBJ2-7; 7 bases fit TRBD2. The CDR3 has 13 residues. The V and J ends lost 1 base and 3 bases, in that order; junction bases with no gene match: 0. In germline, CDR1 is MNHEY, CDR2 SMNVEV (reference sequence). DNA for the CDR3: TGTGCCAGCAGTTTATTAGCGGGCTACGAGCAGTACTTC. This sequence encodes CASSLLAGYEQYF.

The V and J genes are TRBV6-5 and TRBJ2-5; the D gene could be TRBD1 or TRBD2 (5 bases each). The CDR3 loop spans 13 amino acids. V lost 5 bases and J 9 bases, leaving 16 bases between the germline ends. Germline V gene lookup returns CDR1 MNHEY and CDR2 SVGAGI. The CDR3 DNA sequence: TGTGCCAGCAGTCGGGACGGCCCGGAGGCCCAGTACTTC. The encoded protein is CASSRDGPEAQYF.

The genes are TRBV27 and TRBJ2-1; D is ambiguous. Germline CDR1 and CDR2: MNHEY and SMNVEV (reference sequence). Deletions cut 7 bases from V and 2 bases from J, with 15 bases between. The CDR3 length is 15 residues. CDR3 bases: TGTGCCAGCACTTCTTGGAGATCCGCCTACAATGAGCAGTTCTTC. Its translation is CASTSWRSAYNEQFF.

The chain uses TRBV4-2 and TRBJ2-3, with TRBD2 matching over 11 bases. CDR3 length: 17 amino acids. The germline CDR1 and CDR2 sequences are LGHNA and YNFKEQ. The J segment lost 0 bases and the V segment lost 0 bases, leaving 2 bases of the junction unmatched. CDR3 DNA sequence: TGTGCCAGCAGCCAAGAGACTAGCGGGGCCAGCACAGATACGCAGTATTTT. Encoded protein: CASSQETSGASTDTQYF.

This clone was detected only a few times. The V gene is TRBV30, the J gene TRBJ2-1; no clear D. This CDR3 comprises 12 residues. Germline loops: CDR1 GTSNPN, CDR2 SVGIG (reference sequence). Trimming left V 5 bases short and J 8 bases short, with 13 bases between. Here the CDR3 DNA reads TGTGCCTGGGGAAGAAGCCTCGATGAGCAGTTCTTC. It codes for CAWGRSLDEQFF.

This clone was seen once. CDR3 amino acids: CSVALGGATNEQFF. The CDR3 nucleotides read TGCAGCGTCGCCTTAGGGGGAGCAACAAATGAGCAGTTCTTC. The V gene is TRBV29-1, the J gene TRBJ2-1, with D perhaps matching TRBD1 (6 bases). The V and J ends lost 6 bases and 7 bases respectively, with 19 bases between them. This CDR3 contains 14 residues. The V gene's germline CDR1 is SQVTM and CDR2 ANQGSEA.

This chain connects TRBV4-1 to TRBJ1-1; tentative D call: TRBD1 (6 bases). CDR1 and CDR2 from the germline V gene are MGHRA and YSYEKL. The CDR3 loop spans 11 amino acids. The ends were cut back, 3 bases at V and 11 bases at J, with 10 bases in the middle. The CDR3 region has the DNA TGCGCCAGCAGCCAGCAGGGGAAGGCTTTCTTT. Protein: CASSQQGKAFF.

This clone turned up a few times. The chain uses TRBV5-1 and TRBJ2-7; TRBD1 matches 8 bases. V lost 4 bases to trimming and J lost 4 bases; unmatched junction nucleotides: 10. The CDR3 is 15 residues long. The V gene's germline CDR1 is SGHRS and CDR2 YFSETQ. The CDR3, as DNA: TGCGCCAGCAGCCCCCCAGGGGGCGGTTTGTACGAGCAGTACTTC. Translation gives CASSPPGGGLYEQYF.

The CDR3 protein is CASSPWEGGSSEAFF. The CDR3, as DNA: TGTGCCAGCAGTCCTTGGGAGGGGGGATCCTCTGAAGCTTTCTTT. J is TRBJ1-1 and V is TRBV6-6; D is possibly TRBD1 (6 bases). This CDR3 has 15 residues. CDR1 and CDR2 (germline): MNHNY, SVGAGI (reference sequence). V was trimmed by 5 bases and J by 6 bases, leaving 19 bases between them.

This clone appeared a few times. The gene calls are TRBV5-1 and TRBJ1-1; perhaps TRBD1 as D (5 bases). The CDR3 length is 15 residues. Germline V gives CDR1 SGHRS, CDR2 YFSETQ. V was shortened by 4 bases and J by 1 base, with 14 bases between the two germline ends. The CDR3 reads CASSGLGRQNTEAFF. In nucleotides, the CDR3 is TGCGCCAGCAGCGGTCTGGGACGGCAGAACACTGAAGCTTTCTTT.

The CDR3, as DNA: TGTGCCAGCACTAACAGGGACAGCGAGCAGTACTTC. Encoded protein: CASTNRDSEQYF. The chain recombines TRBV6-6 with TRBJ2-7; 7 bases fit TRBD1. J gave up 6 bases and V 7 bases, and 6 bases lay outside the gene matches. This CDR3 is built from 12 residues. The germline V gene has CDR1 MNHNY and CDR2 SVGAGI (reference sequence).

This clone was seen only a few times. The chain joins TRBV19 to TRBJ2-7, with D possibly TRBD2 on 6 matching bases. V lost 3 bases and J 12 bases, leaving 12 bases between the germline ends. The CDR3 contains 11 residues. Germline V gene sequence: CDR1 LNHDA, CDR2 SQIVND (reference sequence). The CDR3 spells CASSIAGTWYF. CDR3 DNA: TGTGCCAGTAGTATTGCGGGGACCTGGTACTTC. Full variable domain (missing parts from reference TRBV19 and TRBJ2-7): DGGITQSPKYLFRKEGQNVTLSCEQNLNHDAMYWYRQDPGQGLRLIYYSQIVNDFQKGDIAEGYSVSREKKESFPLTVTSAQKNPTAFYLCASSIAGTWYFGPGTRLTVT.

The chain is built from TRBV6-1 and TRBJ2-3, with D tentatively TRBD1 (5 bases). CDR3 length equals 13 residues. V gave up 7 bases and J gave up 2 bases, with 10 bases separating them. Germline values: CDR1 MNHNS, CDR2 SASEGT. The DNA of the CDR3 is TGTGCCAGCATCTGGGGCCTCACAGATACGCAGTATTTT. Protein product: CASIWGLTDTQYF.